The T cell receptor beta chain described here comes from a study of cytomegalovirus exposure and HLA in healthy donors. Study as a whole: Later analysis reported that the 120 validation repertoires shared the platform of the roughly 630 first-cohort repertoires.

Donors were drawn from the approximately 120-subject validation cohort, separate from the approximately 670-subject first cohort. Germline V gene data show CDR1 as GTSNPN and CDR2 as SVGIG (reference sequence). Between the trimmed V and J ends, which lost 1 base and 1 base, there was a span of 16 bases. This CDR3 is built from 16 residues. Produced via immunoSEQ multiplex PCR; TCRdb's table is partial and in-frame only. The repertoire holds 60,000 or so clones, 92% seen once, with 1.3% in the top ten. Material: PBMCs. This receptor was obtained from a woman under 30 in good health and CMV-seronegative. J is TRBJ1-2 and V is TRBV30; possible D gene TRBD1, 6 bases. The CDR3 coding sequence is TGTGCCTGGAGTGAAGTGCCAGGGGAAGGTAACTATGGCTACACCTTC. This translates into CAWSEVPGEGNYGYTF. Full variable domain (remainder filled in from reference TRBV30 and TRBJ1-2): SQTIHQWPATLVQPVGSPLSLECTVEGTSNPNLYWYRQAAGRGLQLLFYSVGIGQISSEVPQNLSASRPQDRQFILSSKKLLLSDSGFYLCAWSEVPGEGNYGYTFGSGTRLTVV.